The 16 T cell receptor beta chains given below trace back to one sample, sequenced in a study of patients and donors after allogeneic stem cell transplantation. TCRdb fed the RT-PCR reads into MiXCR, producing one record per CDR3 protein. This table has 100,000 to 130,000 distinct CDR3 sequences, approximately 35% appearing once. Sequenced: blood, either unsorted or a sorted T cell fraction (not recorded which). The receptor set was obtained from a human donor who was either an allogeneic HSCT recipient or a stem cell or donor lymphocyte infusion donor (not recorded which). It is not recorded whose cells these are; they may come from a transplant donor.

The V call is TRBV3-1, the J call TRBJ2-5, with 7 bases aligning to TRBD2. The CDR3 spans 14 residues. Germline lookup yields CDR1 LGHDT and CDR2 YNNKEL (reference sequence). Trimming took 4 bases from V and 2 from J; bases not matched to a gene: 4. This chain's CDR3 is CASSLLAGQETQYF. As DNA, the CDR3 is TGTGCCAGCAGCCTTTTAGCGGGTCAAGAGACCCAGTACTTC.

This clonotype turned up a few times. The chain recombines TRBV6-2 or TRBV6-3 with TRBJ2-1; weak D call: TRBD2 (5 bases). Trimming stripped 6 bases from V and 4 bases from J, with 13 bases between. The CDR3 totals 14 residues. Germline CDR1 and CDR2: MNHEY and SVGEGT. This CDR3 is CASSIIGIYNEQFF. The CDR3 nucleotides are TGTGCCAGCAGCATCATCGGGATTTACAATGAGCAGTTCTTC.

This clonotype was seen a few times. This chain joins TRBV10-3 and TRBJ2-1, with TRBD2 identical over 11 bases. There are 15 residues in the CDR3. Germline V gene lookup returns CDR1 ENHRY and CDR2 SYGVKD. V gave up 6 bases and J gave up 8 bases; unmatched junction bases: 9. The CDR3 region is CAISRSGTSGHEQFF. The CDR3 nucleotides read TGTGCCATCAGCCGATCGGGGACTAGCGGTCATGAGCAGTTCTTC.

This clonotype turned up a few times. This CDR3 is CASSFPPGRANTEAFF. For the CDR3, the DNA is TGTGCCAGCAGCTTTCCCCCAGGAAGAGCCAACACTGAAGCTTTCTTT. The chain has TRBV5-6 and TRBJ1-1; D unresolved. Trimming left V 2 bases short and J 2 bases short, with 16 bases between. The V gene's germline CDR1 is SGHDT and CDR2 YYEEEE. The CDR3 sequence is 16 residues long.

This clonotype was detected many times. The CDR3 loop reads CSVDRVFTGYTF. The DNA of the CDR3 is TGCAGCGTTGACCGGGTGTTTACCGGCTACACCTTC. V is TRBV29-1 and J is TRBJ1-2; no clear D. V was cut by 3 bases and J by 8 bases, with 13 bases left in between. CDR1 SQVTM and CDR2 ANQGSEA come from the germline V gene. The CDR3 is 12 amino acids.

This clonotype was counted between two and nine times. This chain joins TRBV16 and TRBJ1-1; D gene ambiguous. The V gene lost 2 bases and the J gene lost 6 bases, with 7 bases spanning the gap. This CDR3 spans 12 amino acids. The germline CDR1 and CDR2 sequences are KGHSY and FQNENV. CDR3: CASSQVNPEAFF. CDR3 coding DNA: TGTGCCAGCAGCCAAGTCAATCCTGAAGCTTTCTTT.

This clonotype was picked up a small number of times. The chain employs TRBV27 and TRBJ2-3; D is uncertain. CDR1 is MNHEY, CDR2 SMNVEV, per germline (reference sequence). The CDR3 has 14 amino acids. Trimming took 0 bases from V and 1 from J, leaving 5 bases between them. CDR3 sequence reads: CASSLSKGTDTQYF. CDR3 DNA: TGTGCCAGCAGTTTATCGAAGGGCACAGATACGCAGTATTTT.

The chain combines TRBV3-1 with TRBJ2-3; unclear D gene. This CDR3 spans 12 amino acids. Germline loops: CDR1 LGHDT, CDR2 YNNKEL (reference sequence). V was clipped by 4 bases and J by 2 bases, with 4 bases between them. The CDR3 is CASSLNTDTQYF. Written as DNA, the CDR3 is TGTGCCAGCAGCCTAAACACAGATACGCAGTATTTT.

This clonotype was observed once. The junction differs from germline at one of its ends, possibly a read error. DNA for the CDR3: TGCAGCGTTGAAAGCTCTGGAAACACCGTATATTTT. It yields the protein CSVESSGNTVYF. The chain is built from TRBV29-1 and TRBJ1-3; no reliable D call. The CDR3 is made up of 12 amino acids. Germline V CDR1 and CDR2: SQVTM, ANQGSEA.

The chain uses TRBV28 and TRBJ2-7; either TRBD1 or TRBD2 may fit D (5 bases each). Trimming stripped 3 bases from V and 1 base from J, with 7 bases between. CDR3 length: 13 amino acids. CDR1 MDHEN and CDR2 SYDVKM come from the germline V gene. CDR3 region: CASSLGESYEQYF. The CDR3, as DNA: TGTGCCAGCAGTTTGGGGGAGTCCTACGAGCAGTACTTC.

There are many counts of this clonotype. CDR3 bases: TGTGCCAGCAGTTACGAGGTAGCGTCAATCGGTTCACCCCTCCACTTT. It is translated as CASSYEVASIGSPLHF. This chain joins TRBV6-8 and TRBJ1-6; no firm D call. The germline CDR1 and CDR2 sequences are MNHGY and SAAAGT. Trimming pared 2 bases from V and 9 bases from J, leaving 17 bases between. The CDR3 runs 16 residues.

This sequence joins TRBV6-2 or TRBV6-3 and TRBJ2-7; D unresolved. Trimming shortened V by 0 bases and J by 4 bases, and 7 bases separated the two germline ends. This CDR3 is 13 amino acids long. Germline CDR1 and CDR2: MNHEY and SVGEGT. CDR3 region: CASSYSIRYEQYF. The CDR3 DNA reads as TGTGCCAGCAGTTACTCGATCAGGTACGAGCAGTACTTC.

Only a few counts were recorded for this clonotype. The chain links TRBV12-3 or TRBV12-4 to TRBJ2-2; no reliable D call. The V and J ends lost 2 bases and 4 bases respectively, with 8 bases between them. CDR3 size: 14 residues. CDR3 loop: CASSLTLVTGELFF. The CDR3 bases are TGTGCCAGCAGTTTAACCCTCGTCACCGGGGAGCTGTTTTTT.

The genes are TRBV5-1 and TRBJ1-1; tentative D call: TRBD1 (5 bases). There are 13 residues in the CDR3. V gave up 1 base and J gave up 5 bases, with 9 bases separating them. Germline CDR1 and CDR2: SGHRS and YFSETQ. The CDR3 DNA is TGCGCCAGCAGCTTGAGGGGCGCGACTGAAGCTTTCTTT. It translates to CASSLRGATEAFF.

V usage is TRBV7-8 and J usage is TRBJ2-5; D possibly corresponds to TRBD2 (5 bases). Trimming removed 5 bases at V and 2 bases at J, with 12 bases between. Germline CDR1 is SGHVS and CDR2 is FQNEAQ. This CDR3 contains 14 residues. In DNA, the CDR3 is TGTGCCAGCAGCGCCAATCTAGCACAAGAGACCCAGTACTTC. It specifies CASSANLAQETQYF.

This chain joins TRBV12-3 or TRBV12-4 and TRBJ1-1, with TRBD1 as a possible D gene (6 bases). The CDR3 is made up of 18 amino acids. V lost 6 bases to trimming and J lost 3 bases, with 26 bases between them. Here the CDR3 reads CASSRRGGSVNLHTEAFF. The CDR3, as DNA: TGTGCCAGCAGCCGACGCGGGGGCTCCGTCAATTTACACACTGAAGCTTTCTTT.